Sequencing of this T cell receptor beta chain was carried out in a study of radiation and T cells in renal cell carcinoma. Study in general: Nephrectomy followed 15 Gy stereotactic body radiation by 4 weeks. The study, taken as a whole, reports: Without pretreatment biopsies, baseline tumor clonotype presence was undetermined.

Germline values: CDR1 LNHDA, CDR2 SQIVND (reference sequence). The CDR3 has 16 residues. With 6 bases removed from V and 6 bases from J, the gap between germline ends came to 23 bases. Method: immunoSEQ multiplex PCR; TCRdb's copy keeps in-frame clones and lacks some. This sample has about 130,000 clones, with 88% found just once. This clone was seen a handful of times. What it binds is not known. The time point was: blood 2 weeks post-SBRT. Sample treatment: 15 Gy SBRT to primary tumor, nephrectomy 4 weeks later. The chain employs TRBV19 and TRBJ1-2; tentatively, D is TRBD1 (5 bases). The input for sequencing was blood, taken from a patient whose treatment included radiotherapy and nephrectomy. The TCR comes from a woman in her 70s with renal cell carcinoma. The CDR3 here is CASRFGAGLLGHGYTF. The CDR3 DNA sequence: TGTGCCAGTAGGTTCGGGGCCGGTCTCCTTGGCCATGGCTACACCTTC.